The 19 T cell receptor beta chains below all came from one sample that was sequenced in a study of blood T cells in healthy people across ages. Together with a sample-barcoded 5' primer, a J-beta primer mix was included in a second PCR lasting roughly 6 to 12 cycles. TCRdb re-called the 5' RACE reads through MiXCR, storing one row per CDR3 protein. Here the sample spans 650,000 to 1,000,000 distinct CDR3 sequences, around 45% being singletons. Sequenced: blood. The receptors were sampled from a man older than 75 in good health.

The rearrangement links TRBV13 to TRBJ2-3; 9 bases agree with TRBD1. Germline V CDR1 and CDR2: PRHDT, FYEKMQ (reference sequence). This CDR3 contains 14 residues. V shed 5 bases and J 6 bases; nucleotides not matched to a gene: 6. The CDR3 is CASSIRTGVDTQYF. DNA for the CDR3: TGTGCCAGCAGCATACGGACAGGGGTGGATACGCAGTATTTT.

This clonotype was recorded a few times. This chain joins TRBV6-2 or TRBV6-3 and TRBJ1-5; D unresolved. Germline lookup yields CDR1 MNHEY and CDR2 SVGEGT. There are 16 residues in the CDR3. Trimming removed 4 bases at V and 1 base at J, with 14 bases between. For the CDR3, the DNA is TGTGCCAGCAGTTTCCGGTTGACTTGGAGCAATCAGCCCCAGCATTTT. The encoded protein is CASSFRLTWSNQPQHF.

The chain joins TRBV29-1 to TRBJ2-4; TRBD1 or TRBD2 may be the D gene (5 bases each). This CDR3 spans 13 amino acids. The germline V gene encodes CDR1 SQVTM and CDR2 ANQGSEA. Trimming cost V 7 bases and J 7 bases, with 17 bases left between them. For the CDR3, the DNA is TGCAGCGCATGGGACGACCGCCACAACATTCAGTACTTC. Protein sequence: CSAWDDRHNIQYF.

The V and J genes are TRBV24-1 and TRBJ2-1, with 11 bases lining up with TRBD2. V was clipped by 4 bases and J by 8 bases; unmatched bases: 9. CDR1 and CDR2 from the germline V gene are KGHDR and SFDVKD. CDR3 size: 16 residues. The CDR3 coding sequence is TGTGCCACCAGTGACTCTGGACTAGCGGGCGGTGATGAGCAGTTCTTC. Its protein is CATSDSGLAGGDEQFF.

Only one count was recorded for this clonotype. The chain carries TRBV7-9 and TRBJ2-1; 9 bases line up with TRBD2. This CDR3 comprises 14 residues. V was pared by 11 bases and J by 6 bases, with 11 bases of the junction left unmatched. The V gene's germline CDR1 is SEHNR and CDR2 FQNEAQ (reference sequence). CDR3 region: CAGGLSGGGNEQFF. CDR3 nucleotide sequence: TGTGCCGGGGGTCTTAGCGGGGGAGGCAATGAGCAGTTCTTC.

This clonotype was found once. Given a much more abundant clone one base away, this may be a read error. The J gene is TRBJ2-5, the V gene TRBV7-2, with a weak D call TRBD2 (5 bases). CDR3 length: 14 residues. CDR1 and CDR2 (germline): SGHTA, FQGNSA. The V gene lost 2 bases and the J gene lost 11 bases, with 18 bases spanning the gap. CDR3 in amino acids: CASSLTGSYNEQYF. For the CDR3, the DNA is TGTGCCAGCAGCTTAACGGGAAGCTACAATGAGCAGTACTTC.

This clonotype has a single count. The CDR3 DNA reads TGTGCCAGCAGCCCTACCAGCGGGACAGGATACAATGAGCAGTTCTTC. Translated, it gives CASSPTSGTGYNEQFF. V is TRBV7-6 and J is TRBJ2-1; TRBD1 is a possible D gene (8 bases). V was cut by 5 bases and J by 4 bases, with 18 bases left in between. The CDR3 is 16 residues long. Germline V gene sequence: CDR1 SGHVS, CDR2 FNYEAQ.

Remarks on this clonotype: The germline gene is not matched at one end of the junction; a read error may be the cause. The CDR3 coding sequence is TGTGCCAGCAGCTCCGGTGGAGGCGCGCTTAATTCACCCCCCCACTTT. This translates into CASSSGGGALNSPPHF. V is TRBV7-8 and J is TRBJ1-6, with D uncertain. CDR1 and CDR2 (germline): SGHVS, FQNEAQ. The CDR3 loop spans 16 amino acids.

In its sample, this clonotype was seen many times. This sequence joins TRBV7-8 and TRBJ2-5, with no clear D. Germline assignment: CDR1 SGHVS and CDR2 FQNEAQ. Deletions cut 6 bases from V and 4 bases from J, with 15 bases between. This CDR3 has 14 amino acids. CDR3 sequence: CASRFHESAETQYF. The CDR3 bases are TGTGCCAGCAGGTTTCACGAGTCCGCAGAGACCCAGTACTTC.

The CDR3: CASSYFLGDEQFF. The CDR3 DNA is TGTGCCAGCAGTTACTTCCTTGGGGATGAGCAGTTCTTC. This chain joins TRBV12-3 or TRBV12-4 and TRBJ2-1; no definite D call. The CDR3 has 13 amino acids. The V end lost 4 bases, the J end lost 8 bases, and 12 bases lay between the germline ends.

Only a few counts were recorded for this clonotype. The chain is built from TRBV12-3 or TRBV12-4 and TRBJ2-1; 10 positions agree with TRBD2. The CDR3 covers 15 residues. V trimming: 5 bases; J trimming: 8 bases; junction bases outside the gene matches: 9. Here the CDR3 reads CASSPLAGAAYEQFF. The CDR3 DNA follows: TGTGCCAGCAGTCCCCTAGCGGGAGCTGCATATGAGCAGTTCTTC.

This chain connects TRBV7-3 to TRBJ1-6; D uncertain. The CDR3 has 15 residues. The germline CDR1 and CDR2 sequences are SGHTA and FQGTGA. Trimming removed 0 bases at V and 8 bases at J, with 11 bases between. CDR3 region: CASSLTGIGDSPLHF. In nucleotides, the CDR3 is TGTGCCAGCAGCTTAACCGGGATAGGAGATTCACCCCTCCACTTT. The full variable domain, in which reference TRBV7-3 and TRBJ1-6 provide the parts outside the CDR3, is GAGVSQTPSNKVTEKGKYVELRCDPISGHTALYWYRQSLGQGPEFLIYFQGTGAADDSGLPNDRFFAVRPEGSVSTLKIQRTERGDSAVYLCASSLTGIGDSPLHFGNGTRLTVT.

This chain uses TRBV29-1 with TRBJ2-4, with TRBD2 identical over 7 bases. The J call may be in error: the DNA end matches TRBJ2-5 better. The CDR3 is made up of 13 amino acids. The germline CDR1 and CDR2 sequences are SQVTM and ANQGSEA. The CDR3 region is CSVPREGLETQYF. DNA of the CDR3: TGCAGCGTACCAAGGGAGGGTCTAGAGACCCAGTACTTC.

The rearrangement uses TRBV9 and TRBJ1-3; D perhaps matches TRBD1 (5 bases). Germline V gene data show CDR1 as SGDLS and CDR2 as YYNGEE. This CDR3 spans 16 amino acids. Trimming took off 0 bases at V and 2 bases at J, with 12 bases between the two ends. The chain's CDR3 is CASSVEFGAAGNTIYF. The CDR3 DNA follows: TGTGCCAGCAGCGTAGAATTCGGGGCGGCTGGAAACACCATATATTTT.

This clonotype was seen many times. The chain links TRBV27 to TRBJ2-1; D may match TRBD1 or TRBD2 (5 bases each). CDR1 is MNHEY and CDR2 is SMNVEV in the germline V gene (reference sequence). Trimming took off 2 bases at V and 0 bases at J, with 11 bases between the two ends. CDR3 length: 16 residues. The CDR3 region is CASSLTPGPSYNEQFF. The CDR3 DNA reads TGTGCCAGCAGTTTAACCCCGGGACCCTCCTACAATGAGCAGTTCTTC.

The chain employs TRBV7-2 and TRBJ2-7, with D unresolved. The CDR3 has 14 amino acids. Trimming took 1 base from V and 3 from J, leaving 10 bases between them. CDR1 and CDR2 from the germline V gene are SGHTA and FQGNSA. The CDR3 coding sequence is TGTGCCAGCAGCTTAGGGATCAGTAACTACGAGCAGTACTTC. Translation: CASSLGISNYEQYF.

This clonotype was observed a few times. The chain carries TRBV4-3 and TRBJ2-5; D gene uncertain. The assigned J gene may be wrong: the sequence end matches TRBJ2-7 better. The CDR3 spans 14 residues. Looked up from germline, CDR1 is LGHNA and CDR2 is YSLEER. The CDR3 sequence is CASSQGRQAYEQYF. The CDR3 nucleotides are TGCGCCAGCAGCCAAGGCAGACAAGCCTACGAGCAGTACTTC.

DNA of the CDR3: TGTGCCAGCAGCGATGGACAGGGGTTGGACGAGCAGTACTTC. Translated, it gives CASSDGQGLDEQYF. The chain joins TRBV28 to TRBJ2-7, with 9 bases fitting TRBD1. Germline V gives CDR1 MDHEN, CDR2 SYDVKM. V shed 6 bases, J shed 5 bases, and the junction held 8 bases outside the gene matches. This CDR3 contains 14 residues.

This chain connects TRBV5-1 to TRBJ1-1; the D gene is possibly TRBD1 (6 bases). Germline-derived CDR1 and CDR2 are SGHRS and YFSETQ. The V and J ends lost 2 bases and 1 base respectively, with 9 bases between them. The CDR3 is 14 residues long. Written as DNA, the CDR3 is TGCGCCAGCAGCTTTGGGGGCGGGAACACTGAAGCTTTCTTT. It is translated as CASSFGGGNTEAFF.